This T cell receptor beta chain was captured by sequencing in a study of T-cell memory formation after mild COVID-19. Study summary: Largely, TCR clusters stayed within a single donor. Study results and caveats: Some SARS-CoV-2-responding clones were already detected in memory before infection.

The CDR3 is 13 residues long. Germline CDR1 LNHDA, CDR2 SQIVND (reference sequence). Trimming took 3 bases from V and 1 from J, leaving 5 bases between them. Constant-segment primers served in 5'RACE that generated TCR alpha and TCR beta cDNA libraries bearing sample barcodes and UMIs. TCRdb re-called the 5' RACE reads through MiXCR, storing one row per CDR3 protein. The sample holds under 650,000 distinct CDR3 sequences; 18% are singletons and the top ten take around 12%. As to this clonotype: Its matching antigen is unknown.

This receptor was taken from an adult woman who had mild COVID-19 (a few samples of this study predate the infection). Cell type and time point are not known. Material for sequencing was PBMCs or a T cell subset sorted from them (not recorded which). This chain connects TRBV19 to TRBJ2-3; no clear D gene. CDR3 sequence reads: CASSIPGTDTQYF. The DNA of the CDR3 is TGTGCCAGTAGTATCCCGGGCACAGATACGCAGTATTTT.